This TCR beta chain derives from a study of T cells in Graves' hyperthyroidism and ophthalmopathy. Study outcomes and limitations: From stable hyperthyroidism, ophthalmopathy was separated by a 13 V-J model.

There are many counts of this clonotype. Its antigen is unidentified. Exclusions: uncontrolled infection, other autoimmune disease, pregnancy, lactation. Diagnoses rested on clinical symptoms, serum thyroxine and TRAb, thyroid ultrasound and orbital computed tomography. PBMCs stemmed from less than 13 ml fresh peripheral blood. CDR1 MDHEN and CDR2 SYDVKM come from the germline V gene. The ends were cut back, 3 bases at V and 4 bases at J, with 10 bases in the middle. This CDR3 contains 15 residues. TCR beta CDR3 regions were amplified from RNA. When the TCR CDR3 underwent first-round RT-PCR, the HTBI primer set was used. TCRdb passed the multiplex PCR reads through MiXCR, listing each CDR3 protein once. The sample contains hundreds of thousands of distinct CDR3 sequences, less than 25% of which appear only once.

The sequence derives from a man aged 30 to 39 with Graves' ophthalmopathy. Sequencing used blood. The chain has TRBV28 and TRBJ2-6, with D possibly TRBD1 on 5 matching bases. The CDR3 sequence is CASSLQGAGANVLTF. DNA for the CDR3: TGTGCCAGCAGTTTGCAGGGCGCCGGGGCCAACGTCCTGACTTTC.